This T cell receptor (beta chain) was sequenced in a study of regulatory T cells in long-lasting Graves disease. HTBI primers from iRepertoire and Arm-PCR of CDR3 regions yielded the TCR beta libraries. Using its own MiXCR run on the multiplex PCR reads, TCRdb lists one record per CDR3 protein. Among 350,000 to 500,000 distinct CDR3 sequences listed, 14% were seen once. The time point here: newly diagnosed GD, antithyroid drugs for less than 3 months. RNA from PBMCs was the source of the TCR library. Patients with Graves' disease were diagnosed by American Thyroid Association guidelines. The V gene's germline CDR1 is SGHTA and CDR2 FQGNSA. This CDR3 is built from 14 residues. V was trimmed by 3 bases and J by 5 bases, leaving 13 bases between them. The same specimen was also included in a second study, on T cells in Graves' hyperthyroidism and ophthalmopathy.

The J gene is TRBJ1-1, the V gene TRBV7-2; D gene unclear. This material consisted of peripheral blood mononuclear cells (PBMCs), taken at new diagnosis, from a patient treated with antithyroid drugs. The sequence was obtained from a woman aged 50 to 65 with Graves disease. The CDR3 spells CASSFPNGETEAFF. CDR3 coding DNA: TGTGCCAGCAGCTTCCCGAACGGGGAAACTGAAGCTTTCTTT.